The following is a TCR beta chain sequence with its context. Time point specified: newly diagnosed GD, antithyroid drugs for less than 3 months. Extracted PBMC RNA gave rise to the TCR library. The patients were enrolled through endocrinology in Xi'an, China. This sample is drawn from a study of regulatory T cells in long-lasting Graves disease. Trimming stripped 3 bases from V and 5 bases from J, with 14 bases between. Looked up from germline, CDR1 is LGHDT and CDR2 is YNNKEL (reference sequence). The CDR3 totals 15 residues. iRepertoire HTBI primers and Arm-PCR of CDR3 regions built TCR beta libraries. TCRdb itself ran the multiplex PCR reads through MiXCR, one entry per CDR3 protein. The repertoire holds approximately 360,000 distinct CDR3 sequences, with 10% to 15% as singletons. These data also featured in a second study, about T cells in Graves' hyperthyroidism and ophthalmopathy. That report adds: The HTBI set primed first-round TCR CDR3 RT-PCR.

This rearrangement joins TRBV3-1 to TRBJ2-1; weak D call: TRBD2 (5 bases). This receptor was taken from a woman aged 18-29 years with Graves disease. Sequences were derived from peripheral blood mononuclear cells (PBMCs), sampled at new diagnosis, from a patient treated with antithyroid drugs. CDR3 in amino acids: CASSQESRENNEQFF. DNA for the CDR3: TGTGCCAGCAGCCAGGAGAGTAGGGAGAACAATGAGCAGTTCTTC.